These 10 T cell receptor beta chains were sequenced from one sample in a study of beta chain features in type 1 diabetes. Expressed TCRB transcripts were sequenced after all isolated RNA was converted to cDNA. Clones were read by immunoSEQ multiplex PCR, and TCRdb kept only the in-frame ones, dropping some. The top ten clones hold about 1% of a sample with 310,000 or so clones, about a tenth of them seen once. Antigen specificity for these receptors is unknown. Points from the study as a whole: Patients with Type 1 diabetes showed moderately but significantly shorter TCRB CDR3s in all four CD4+ subsets.

What was sequenced was central memory CD4+ T cells from blood. The origin of the receptors is a man aged 30-40 years with type 1 diabetes.

The rearrangement links TRBV7-9 to TRBJ1-6; D is undetermined. Per the germline V gene, CDR1 is SEHNR and CDR2 is FQNEAQ (reference sequence). The CDR3 sequence is 16 residues long. Trimming shortened V by 1 base and J by 0 bases, and 7 bases separated the two germline ends. CDR3 sequence reads: CASSLDPGSYNSPLHF. The DNA of the CDR3 is TGTGCCAGCAGCTTAGACCCAGGCTCCTATAATTCACCCCTCCACTTT.

The sample holds a few counts of this clone. The rearrangement uses TRBV7-2 and TRBJ2-7, with 9 bases that match TRBD1. CDR3 size: 15 residues. The junction had 7 bases not matched to a gene; V was cut back by 3 bases and J by 4 bases. CDR1 is SGHTA and CDR2 is FQGNSA in the germline V gene. The DNA for the CDR3 is TGTGCCAGCAGCTTGACGGGACAGGGACTTTACGAGCAGTACTTC. It specifies CASSLTGQGLYEQYF.

The rearrangement uses TRBV28 and TRBJ2-7, with D unresolved. Trimming shortened V by 2 bases and J by 0 bases, and 11 bases separated the two germline ends. The CDR3 has 15 amino acids. Per germline, CDR1 MDHEN and CDR2 SYDVKM. Here the CDR3 reads CASSLGSSLSYEQYF. The CDR3 DNA is TGTGCCAGCAGTTTAGGTTCTTCCCTCTCCTACGAGCAGTACTTC.

This clone has a count of ten or more. This chain links TRBV29-1 with TRBJ2-3, with D unresolved. V dropped 7 bases and J dropped 3 bases, with 14 bases sitting between them. From germline, CDR1 is SQVTM and CDR2 ANQGSEA. The CDR3 contains 13 residues. The chain's CDR3 is CSGRSLGTDTQYF. CDR3 coding DNA: TGCAGCGGCCGATCCCTAGGAACAGATACGCAGTATTTT.

Comments on this clone: Different DNA sequences within this sample yield the same CDR3. The chain uses TRBV7-2 and TRBJ2-5; TRBD1 matches at 7 bases. CDR3 length: 15 residues. Germline V gene data show CDR1 as SGHTA and CDR2 as FQGNSA. With V trimmed by 0 bases and J by 2 bases, 3 bases remained unmatched. The CDR3 DNA sequence: TGTGCCAGCAGCTTAGCCAGGGACAGACAAGAGACCCAGTACTTC. Protein: CASSLARDRQETQYF.

This clone has a handful of counts. The V and J genes are TRBV5-4 and TRBJ2-2; 8 bases map to TRBD1. This CDR3 is 13 amino acids long. V lost 7 bases to trimming and J lost 1 base; unmatched junction nucleotides: 0. Germline loops: CDR1 SGHNT, CDR2 YYREEE (reference sequence). CDR3 nucleotide sequence: TGTGCCAGCGGACAGGGGAACACCGGGGAGCTGTTTTTT. Translating gives CASGQGNTGELFF.

V is TRBV7-9 and J is TRBJ2-3; D is ambiguous. CDR3 length equals 13 residues. Trimming cost V 4 bases and J 1 base, with 6 bases left between them. CDR1 is SEHNR and CDR2 is FQNEAQ in the germline V gene (reference sequence). CDR3 region: CASSSYGTDTQYF. The DNA for the CDR3 is TGTGCCAGCAGCTCATATGGCACAGATACGCAGTATTTT.

This clone was counted a few times. The V and J genes are TRBV10-1 and TRBJ2-7, with 7 bases identical to TRBD2. The CDR3 runs to 13 residues. V trimming: 4 bases; J trimming: 5 bases; junction bases outside the gene matches: 5. Germline V gives CDR1 WNHNN, CDR2 SYGVQD (reference sequence). The CDR3 bases are TGCGCCAGCAGTGCTTCGGGACTACACGAGCAGTACTTC. Translated: CASSASGLHEQYF.

This clone has at least ten counts. V is TRBV7-2 and J is TRBJ1-2; no reliable D call. V lost 4 bases, J lost 7 bases, and 16 bases lay in between. The CDR3 length is 14 residues. CDR1 SGHTA and CDR2 FQGNSA come from the germline V gene. CDR3 amino acids: CASSYGPPPGGYTF. The CDR3 coding sequence is TGTGCCAGCAGCTACGGGCCTCCCCCCGGTGGCTACACCTTC.

This clone was seen a few times. CDR3: CASAGPAANVLTF. In DNA, the CDR3 is TGTGCCAGCGCGGGCCCAGCGGCCAACGTCCTGACTTTC. V and J are TRBV11-2 and TRBJ2-6, with D possibly being TRBD2 (5 bases). Germline V gene data show CDR1 as SGHAT and CDR2 as FQNNGV. CDR3 length: 13 amino acids. V was cut by 8 bases and J by 6 bases, with 11 bases left in between. The variable domain in full, with the rest retrieved from reference TRBV11-2 and TRBJ2-6, is EAGVAQSPRYKIIEKRQSVAFWCNPISGHATLYWYQQILGQGPKLLIQFQNNGVVDDSQLPKDRFSAERLKGVDSTLKIQPAKLEDSAVYLCASAGPAANVLTFGAGSRLTVL.